A selection of T cell receptor beta chains follows, all from one sample in a study of spatial heterogeneity in lung cancer. One entry per CDR3 protein, called by TCRdb with MiXCR from the 5' RACE reads. The repertoire includes around 48,000 distinct CDR3 sequences, around 5.2% of them detected once, and approximately 12% sits in the top ten. Sequences were derived from PBMCs, sampled at surgery. These TCRs come from a male donor with early-stage non-small cell lung cancer. CDR3s include the opening cysteine and the closing phenylalanine or tryptophan. A D gene is named only where the DNA matches it firmly. Expanded clones get a size class; other rows say once, few or many, or leave the size out.

j_call clone_size v_call d_call cdr3_aa cdr3_nt
TRBJ2-1 many TRBV27 - CAIRTEGRNEQFF TGTGCCATACGGACGGAGGGGAGGAATGAGCAGTTCTTC
TRBJ2-2 many TRBV7-9 - CASRGVGTGELFF TGTGCCAGCAGAGGAGTAGGGACCGGGGAGCTGTTTTTT
TRBJ1-2 many TRBV20-1 TRBD1 CSARAGGAAGYTF TGCAGTGCTAGAGCAGGGGGCGCGGCCGGCTACACCTTC
TRBJ1-2 many TRBV9 - CASSEGANYGYTF TGTGCCAGCAGCGAGGGGGCTAACTATGGCTACACCTTC
TRBJ2-5 few TRBV20-1 TRBD1 CSAPLDRGPSGETQYF TGCAGTGCTCCTCTGGACAGGGGGCCGAGTGGAGAGACCCAGTACTTC
TRBJ1-4 - TRBV4-3 TRBD1 CASSQDLETGTPVGEKLFF TGCGCCAGCAGCCAAGATCTAGAGACAGGGACCCCAGTGGGTGAAAAACTGTTTTTT
TRBJ2-5 many TRBV9 - CASSVGTAQETQYF TGTGCCAGCAGCGTAGGGACGGCCCAAGAGACCCAGTACTTC
TRBJ1-5 many TRBV4-1 - CASSQDLAFQPQHF TGCGCCAGCAGCCAAGATCTGGCATTTCAGCCCCAGCATTTT
TRBJ2-5 - TRBV29-1 - CSFTWLAKETQYF TGCAGCTTCACGTGGCTAGCGAAAGAGACCCAGTACTTC
TRBJ1-5 many TRBV3-1 - CASSQDTSNQPQHF TGTGCCAGCAGCCAAGATACCAGCAATCAGCCCCAGCATTTT
TRBJ1-1 many TRBV20-1 - CSASRTTRFTEAFF TGCAGTGCTAGCCGCACGACCAGGTTCACTGAAGCTTTCTTT
TRBJ2-5 many TRBV18 - CASSPRGGSETQYF TGTGCCAGCTCACCACGTGGGGGCTCGGAGACCCAGTACTTC
TRBJ2-5 - TRBV6-2/TRBV6-3 - CASSDHRAPYQETQYF TGTGCCAGCAGTGACCACAGGGCTCCGTACCAAGAGACCCAGTACTTC
TRBJ2-1 many TRBV7-9 TRBD2 CASSLDAGGVAEQFF TGTGCCAGCAGCTTAGACGCGGGAGGGGTAGCTGAGCAGTTCTTC
TRBJ1-5 many TRBV6-2/TRBV6-3 TRBD1 CASSPQTGEGNQPQHF TGTGCCAGCAGTCCACAAACAGGGGAGGGCAATCAGCCCCAGCATTTT
TRBJ2-3 many TRBV18 - CASSPPGGQITDTQYF TGTGCCAGCTCACCACCGGGTGGCCAGATCACAGATACGCAGTATTTT
TRBJ1-5 many TRBV25-1 - CASSEGGSFRPQHF TGTGCCAGCAGTGAAGGCGGCAGTTTTAGGCCCCAGCATTTT
TRBJ2-3 many TRBV12-3/TRBV12-4 - CASRQDSTDTQYF TGTGCCAGCAGGCAGGATTCCACAGATACGCAGTATTTT
TRBJ2-7 many TRBV6-5 - CASSSRLNGYYEQYF TGTGCCAGCAGTTCCCGATTAAATGGATACTACGAGCAGTACTTC
TRBJ1-1 many TRBV20-1 - CSASEPRDMNTEAFF TGCAGTGCTAGTGAGCCCAGGGACATGAACACTGAAGCTTTCTTT
TRBJ1-1 - TRBV12-5 - CASGFQVYTEAFF TGTGCTAGTGGTTTTCAGGTGTACACTGAAGCTTTCTTT
TRBJ1-5 - TRBV30 - CAWSQASNQPQHF TGTGCCTGGTCACAGGCGAGCAATCAGCCCCAGCATTTT